The clone carrying this T cell receptor (beta chain) was seen a single time. The antigen is undetermined. Assay: immunoSEQ multiplex PCR; the TCRdb copy retains only in-frame clones and omits some. The repertoire has roughly 13,000 clones, under 90% of them found once; the top ten carry 30% to 45%. The data were taken from a study of T cell responses to AZD1222 COVID-19 vaccine. General observations from the study: Targeting of unmutated variant regions was reportedly seen in nearly half of spike-specific TCRs. Two AZD1222 doses significantly raised spike-specific TCR breadth and depth over controls.

The CDR3 is 14 residues long. Trimming cost V 3 bases and J 3 bases; bases outside gene matches: 4. The germline gives CDR1 SGHTA, CDR2 FQGTGA. The specimen comprised peripheral blood, sampled 28 days after the second AZD1222 dose. The V gene is TRBV7-3, the J gene TRBJ2-7, with 8 bases identical to TRBD1. The receptor's source is an adult who received the AZD1222 COVID-19 vaccine. The CDR3 nucleotides are TGTGCCAGCAGCTTTGGGACAGGAAGCTACGAGCAGTACTTC. It is translated as CASSFGTGSYEQYF.